This T cell receptor beta chain was captured in a study of T cell changes during pregnancy in multiple sclerosis. Measured with immunoSEQ multiplex PCR; TCRdb has only the in-frame clones, and not every one. The sample records tens of thousands of clones, roughly 92% being singletons. CDR1 is SGHRS, CDR2 YFSETQ, per germline. There are 16 residues in the CDR3. V was pared by 0 bases and J by 2 bases, with 14 bases between. The chain carries TRBV5-1 and TRBJ2-5, with D perhaps TRBD2 (5 bases). Sequencing was performed on peripheral blood, taken in the second trimester of pregnancy. The receptor was isolated from a female donor with multiple sclerosis, enrolled in a pregnancy study. This CDR3 reads CASSLELRWEQETQYF. CDR3 DNA sequence: TGCGCCAGCAGCTTGGAGTTGAGGTGGGAGCAAGAGACCCAGTACTTC.